The 12 T cell receptor beta chains listed next were all sequenced from one sample in a study of T cells after yellow fever vaccination. TCRdb called the 5' RACE reads again in MiXCR, with one record for every CDR3 protein. Of fewer than 650,000 distinct CDR3 sequences in the sample, 21% were seen once. The source was PBMCs, collected roughly 20 days after the first yellow fever vaccination. The receptors derive from a man aged 18-30 years who received the YFV17D yellow fever vaccine.

This clonotype was counted a few times. The rearrangement joins TRBV20-1 to TRBJ1-5; 7 bases map to TRBD1. The CDR3 loop spans 14 amino acids. CDR1 and CDR2 from the germline V gene are DFQATT and SNEGSKA (reference sequence). V shed 4 bases and J 0 bases; nucleotides not matched to a gene: 3. CDR3 in DNA: TGCAGTGCTACGGACAGGAATAGCAATCAGCCCCAGCATTTT. It codes for CSATDRNSNQPQHF.

This chain links TRBV5-1 with TRBJ1-3; weak D call: TRBD1 (5 bases). V lost 4 bases and J lost 0, with 14 bases in between. Looked up from germline, CDR1 is SGHRS and CDR2 is YFSETQ. The CDR3 has 16 residues. Here the CDR3 reads CASSPQGPISGNTIYF. The CDR3, as DNA: TGCGCCAGCAGCCCGCAGGGACCGATCTCTGGAAACACCATATATTTT.

The V and J genes are TRBV20-1 and TRBJ1-2; TRBD1 matches at 10 bases. The CDR3 runs to 14 residues. V trimming: 6 bases; J trimming: 1 base; junction bases outside the gene matches: 5. Looked up from germline, CDR1 is DFQATT and CDR2 is SNEGSKA (reference sequence). In DNA form, the CDR3 reads TGCAGTGCCCGCTGGGACAGGGGTAACTATGGCTACACCTTC. Translation: CSARWDRGNYGYTF.

In this sample, this clonotype turned up a few times. V usage is TRBV5-6 and J usage is TRBJ2-5, with 7 bases fitting TRBD1. Unmatched junction bases numbered 12, after V lost 4 bases and J lost 9 bases. Germline CDR1 is SGHDT and CDR2 is YYEEEE. This CDR3 region has 14 residues. The CDR3 sequence: CASSGRDSELAQYF. The CDR3 DNA reads as TGTGCCAGCAGCGGCCGGGACAGCGAATTGGCCCAGTACTTC.

This chain links TRBV27 with TRBJ2-3; 12 bases align to TRBD2. CDR1 and CDR2 from the germline V gene are MNHEY and SMNVEV (reference sequence). The CDR3 consists of 15 residues. After removal of 5 bases from V and 5 bases from J, the junction contained 5 bases not matched to a gene. CDR3 coding DNA: TGTGCCAGCAGTAGACTAGCGGGGGAGCAAGATACGCAGTATTTT. It yields the protein CASSRLAGEQDTQYF.

CDR3 nucleotide sequence: TGTGCCATCAGTGAGTCTGAGGGGCGGGAGAGGCACAATGAGCAGTTCTTC. Translating gives CAISESEGRERHNEQFF. The rearrangement joins TRBV10-3 to TRBJ2-1, with 7 bases that match TRBD2. Trimming cost V 0 bases and J 5 bases; bases outside gene matches: 10. Germline-derived CDR1 and CDR2 are ENHRY and SYGVKD. The CDR3 sequence is 17 residues long.

The CDR3 loop reads CASSLRGQGSGNTIYF. The CDR3 region has the DNA TGTGCCAGCAGCTTGAGGGGACAGGGCTCTGGAAACACCATATATTTT. The rearrangement uses TRBV11-2 and TRBJ1-3; 9 bases fit TRBD1. The CDR3 has 16 amino acids. From germline, CDR1 is SGHAT and CDR2 FQNNGV. V lost 3 bases, J lost 0 bases, and 3 bases stayed unmatched.

The sample holds many counts of this clonotype. CDR3 nucleotide sequence: TGTGCCAGCAGCTTTAGCGGGGCGGGGGAGACCCAGTACTTC. Protein product: CASSFSGAGETQYF. The V gene is TRBV5-4, the J gene TRBJ2-5; 8 nucleotides agree with TRBD2. V dropped 2 bases and J dropped 5; count of bases not matched to a gene: 5. The CDR3 is 14 amino acids. The germline V gene has CDR1 SGHNT and CDR2 YYREEE (reference sequence).

On this clonotype itself: A junction boundary mismatches the germline segment, possibly from a read error. This rearrangement joins TRBV5-1 to TRBJ2-1; either TRBD1 or TRBD2 may fit D (6 bases each). The CDR3 loop spans 16 amino acids. Per the germline V gene, CDR1 is SGHRS and CDR2 is YFSETQ. The CDR3 loop reads CASSLAVGGSYSEQFF. The DNA for the CDR3 is TGCGCCAGCAGCTTGGCTGTGGGGGGCTCCTACAGTGAGCAGTTCTTC. The full variable domain, its missing parts supplied by reference TRBV5-1 and TRBJ2-1, is KAGVTQTPRYLIKTRGQQVTLSCSPISGHRSVSWYQQTPGQGLQFLFEYFSETQRNKGNFPGRFSGRQFSNSRSEMNVSTLELGDSALYLCASSLAVGGSYSEQFFGPGTRLTVL.

This clonotype was observed a handful of times. The V gene is TRBV6-5, the J gene TRBJ2-3; 11 positions agree with TRBD2. This CDR3 comprises 18 residues. Germline CDR1 MNHEY, CDR2 SVGAGI. V was clipped by 0 bases and J by 6 bases; unmatched bases: 11. The CDR3 bases are TGTGCCAGCAGTTACTCGATGCTAGCGGGGGGCCTCGGGGATACGCAGTATTTT. As protein: CASSYSMLAGGLGDTQYF.

Only one count was recorded for this clonotype. The rearrangement uses TRBV6-6 and TRBJ1-4; D is unresolved. Germline CDR1 is MNHNY and CDR2 is SVGAGI (reference sequence). This CDR3 is 13 amino acids long. V lost 3 bases and J 8 bases, leaving 10 bases between the germline ends. CDR3 loop: CASSYTPDEKLFF. DNA of the CDR3: TGTGCCAGCAGTTATACGCCGGACGAAAAACTGTTTTTT.

This sequence joins TRBV5-1 and TRBJ2-3, with no clear D. The CDR3 is 13 residues long. Deletions cut 0 bases from V and 4 bases from J, with 6 bases between. Per the germline V gene, CDR1 is SGHRS and CDR2 is YFSETQ. This CDR3 is CASSLEDSDTQYF. The DNA of the CDR3 is TGCGCCAGCAGCTTGGAGGATTCAGATACGCAGTATTTT.